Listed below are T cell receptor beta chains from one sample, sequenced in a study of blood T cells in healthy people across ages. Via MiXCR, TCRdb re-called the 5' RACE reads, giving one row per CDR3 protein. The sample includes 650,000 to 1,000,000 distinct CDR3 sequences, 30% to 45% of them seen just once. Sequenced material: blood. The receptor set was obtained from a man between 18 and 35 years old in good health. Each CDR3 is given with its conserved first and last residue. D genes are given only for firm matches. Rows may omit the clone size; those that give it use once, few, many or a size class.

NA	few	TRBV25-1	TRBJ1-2	CASSEMGGVYGYTF
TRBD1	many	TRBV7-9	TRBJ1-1	CASSSGQGNTEAFF
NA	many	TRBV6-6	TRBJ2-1	CASSYGRGSYNEQFF
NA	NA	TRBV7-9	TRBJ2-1	CASRNPGNNEQFF
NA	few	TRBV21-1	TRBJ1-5	CASSHWDRGPNQPQHF
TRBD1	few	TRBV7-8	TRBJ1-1	CASSEWTGKSTEAFF
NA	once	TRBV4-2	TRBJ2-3	CACSQAAVVGGRSSSTDTQYF
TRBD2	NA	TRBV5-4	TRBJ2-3	CASSTGGLAGEYTQYF
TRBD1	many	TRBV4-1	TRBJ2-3	CASSQDRTGAVTDTQYF
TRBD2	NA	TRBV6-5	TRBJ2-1	CASSYSGGGSYNEQFF
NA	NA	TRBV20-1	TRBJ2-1	CSATPGTQDRRSYNEQFF
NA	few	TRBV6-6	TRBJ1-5	CASRPPANSNQPQHF
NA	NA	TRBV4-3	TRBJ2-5	CASSQGRGLSQTQYF
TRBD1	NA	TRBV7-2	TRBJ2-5	CASSTTGITTETQYF
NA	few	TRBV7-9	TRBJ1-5	CASSLFPSGQSNQPQHF
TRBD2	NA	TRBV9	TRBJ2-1	CASSAQGGGVYNEQFF
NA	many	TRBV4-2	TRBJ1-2	CASSQDPGVNYGYTF
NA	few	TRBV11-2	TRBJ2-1	CASSGGAQSRFF
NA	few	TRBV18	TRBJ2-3	CASQLPRTQGTDTQYF
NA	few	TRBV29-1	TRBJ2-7	CSVEATYEQYF
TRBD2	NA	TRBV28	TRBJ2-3	CASSPPGTRSDTQYF
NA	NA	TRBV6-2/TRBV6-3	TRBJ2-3	CASALRAASSGAQYF
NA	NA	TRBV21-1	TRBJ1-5	CASSTDRYNQPQHF
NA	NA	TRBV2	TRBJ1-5	CASRAQPERNQPQHF
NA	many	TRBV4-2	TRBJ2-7	CASSQDALREQYF
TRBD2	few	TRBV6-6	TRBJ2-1	CASSYSAGETDEQFF
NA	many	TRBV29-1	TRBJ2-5	CSVEGTSNQETQYF
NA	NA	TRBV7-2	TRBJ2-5	CASSLWPQETQYF
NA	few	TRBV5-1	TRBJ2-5	CASSLSLTDQETQYF
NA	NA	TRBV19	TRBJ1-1	CASSIGETNTEAFF
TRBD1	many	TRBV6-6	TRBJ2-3	CASSDEGTGTDTQYF
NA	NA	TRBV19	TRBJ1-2	CASSIDHSLDYGYTF
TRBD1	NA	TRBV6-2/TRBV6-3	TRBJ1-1	CASTDPRDRFPEAFF
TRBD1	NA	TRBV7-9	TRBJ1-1	CASSPGQGHNTEAFF
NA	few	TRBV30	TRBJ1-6	CAWRRQNNSPLHF
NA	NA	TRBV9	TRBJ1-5	CASSASGDINQPQHF
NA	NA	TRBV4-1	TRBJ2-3	CASSQDWTSTDTQYF